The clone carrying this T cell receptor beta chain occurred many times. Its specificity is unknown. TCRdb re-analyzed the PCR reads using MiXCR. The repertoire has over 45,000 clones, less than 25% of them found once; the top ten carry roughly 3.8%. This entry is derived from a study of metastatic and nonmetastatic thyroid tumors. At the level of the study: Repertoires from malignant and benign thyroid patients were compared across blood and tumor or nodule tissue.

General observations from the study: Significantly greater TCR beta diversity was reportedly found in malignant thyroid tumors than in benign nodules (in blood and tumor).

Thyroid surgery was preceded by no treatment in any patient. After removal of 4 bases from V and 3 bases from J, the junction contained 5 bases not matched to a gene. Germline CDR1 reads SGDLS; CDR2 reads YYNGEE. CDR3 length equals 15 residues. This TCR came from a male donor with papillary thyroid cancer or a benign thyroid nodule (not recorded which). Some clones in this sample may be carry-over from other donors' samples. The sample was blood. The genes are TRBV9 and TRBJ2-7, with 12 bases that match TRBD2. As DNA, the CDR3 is TGTGCCAGCAGCCGTCTGGGACTAGCGGGCTACGAGCAGTACTTC. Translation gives CASSRLGLAGYEQYF.